This TCR beta chain was retrieved from a study of T cells in Graves' hyperthyroidism and ophthalmopathy. In this sample, this clonotype turned up many times. CDR3 size: 16 residues. The trim removed 6 bases at V and 8 bases at J, leaving 19 bases unmatched. Germline values: CDR1 DFQATT, CDR2 SNEGSKA (reference sequence). The source material, RNA transcripts, was used to amplify TCR beta CDR3 regions. The HTBI primer set was used in a first-round RT-PCR of the TCR CDR3. In TCRdb, the multiplex PCR reads were re-called with MiXCR into one record per CDR3 protein. The sample carries about 640,000 distinct CDR3 sequences, under 25% recorded once. Subjects with ophthalmopathy showed a Clinical Activity Score no lower than 3, a NOSPECS grade no lower than 4, and a duration shorter than 3 months.

The receptor's source is a man aged 25-45 years with Graves' ophthalmopathy. V usage is TRBV20-1 and J usage is TRBJ2-1, with 7 bases fitting TRBD2. Sequenced: blood. The CDR3 coding sequence is TGCAGTGCAAGCCCTCGGGGAGCGGGACTATGGGATGAGCAGTTCTTC. Translating it yields CSASPRGAGLWDEQFF.